Below are 19 T cell receptor beta chains sequenced from a single sample in a study of shared clonotypes between healthy human individuals (dated by TCRdb to 2018 to 2021). The library came from the immunoSEQ multiplex PCR assay. TCRdb carries this immuneACCESS record with in-frame sequences only. Its versions omit some clonotypes, under half of them owing to an unresolved V gene in the studies checked, with the rest unexplained. Recorded for this sample are over a million clones; more than 75% of them occurred a single time. Under 0.6% of the sample belongs to the ten largest clones. Material: memory CD4+ T cells from PBMCs. Per the publication, the cell subset or site label means: CD45RA-negative fraction. The receptor source for this set is a man aged 18 to 29 in good health. Some clones in this sample may be carry-over from other donors' samples.

V is TRBV28 and J is TRBJ1-4; D remains unclear. Germline CDR1 is MDHEN and CDR2 is SYDVKM. The CDR3 runs 15 residues. V lost 4 bases to trimming and J lost 4 bases, with 13 bases between them. The CDR3 region is CASSSDSLGNEKLFF. Here the CDR3 DNA reads TGTGCCAGCAGTTCGGACTCCTTAGGTAATGAAAAACTGTTTTTT.

The V and J genes are TRBV5-4 and TRBJ2-2; TRBD2 agrees at 7 bases. This CDR3 has 15 amino acids. V lost 3 bases, J lost 6 bases, and 8 bases stayed unmatched. Germline CDR1 is SGHNT and CDR2 is YYREEE (reference sequence). The CDR3 spells CASSSRTSSAGELFF. The CDR3 coding sequence is TGTGCCAGCAGCTCGCGGACTAGTAGTGCCGGGGAGCTGTTTTTT.

The rearrangement joins TRBV14 to TRBJ2-7, with 8 bases fitting TRBD2. The CDR3 has 13 amino acids. V trimming: 3 bases; J trimming: 3 bases; junction bases outside the gene matches: 1. Germline V gives CDR1 SGHDN, CDR2 FVKESK. The CDR3 bases are TGTGCCAGCAGCCACGGGGGGGGCTACGAGCAGTACTTC. This encodes CASSHGGGYEQYF.

This clone was counted between two and nine times. The V gene is TRBV4-1, the J gene TRBJ1-4; D is ambiguous. The CDR3 is 14 residues long. Germline V gene lookup returns CDR1 MGHRA and CDR2 YSYEKL. V was clipped by 3 bases and J by 1 base, with 6 bases between them. CDR3 in amino acids: CASSQPRTNEKLFF. The CDR3 DNA is TGCGCCAGCAGCCAGCCCCGAACTAATGAAAAACTGTTTTTT.

Details on this clone: This same CDR3 is encoded by further DNA sequences in the sample. The V call is TRBV5-1, the J call TRBJ1-3, with a possible D match to TRBD1 (5 bases). Trimming took 4 bases from V and 0 from J, leaving 8 bases between them. The CDR3 is 14 residues long. From germline, CDR1 is SGHRS and CDR2 YFSETQ. CDR3 in amino acids: CASSGGSSGNTIYF. Written as DNA, the CDR3 is TGCGCCAGCAGCGGGGGGTCCTCTGGAAACACCATATATTTT.

This clone has just a few counts. The V and J genes are TRBV2 and TRBJ1-1, with D possibly TRBD1 on 6 matching bases. This CDR3 has 13 residues. The V gene lost 3 bases and the J gene lost 3 bases, with 8 bases spanning the gap. Looked up from germline, CDR1 is SNHLY and CDR2 is FYNNEI. For the CDR3, the DNA is TGTGCCAGCAGTGAGGACAGAGACACTGAAGCTTTCTTT. Translating gives CASSEDRDTEAFF. Full variable domain (missing parts from reference TRBV2 and TRBJ1-1): EPEVTQTPSHQVTQMGQEVILRCVPISNHLYFYWYRQILGQKVEFLVSFYNNEISEKSEIFDDQFSVERPDGSNFTLKIRSTKLEDSAMYFCASSEDRDTEAFFGQGTRLTVV.

The chain uses TRBV14 and TRBJ2-5, with D possibly matching TRBD1 (5 bases). V was trimmed by 2 bases and J by 5 bases, leaving 15 bases between them. Per germline, CDR1 SGHDN and CDR2 FVKESK. CDR3 length: 15 amino acids. The DNA for the CDR3 is TGTGCCAGCAGCCAACCCCGAGGAAGACAGGAGACCCAGTACTTC. This gives the protein CASSQPRGRQETQYF.

The V and J genes are TRBV30 and TRBJ2-1, with D possibly TRBD2 on 6 matching bases. CDR1 is GTSNPN and CDR2 is SVGIG in the germline V gene (reference sequence). The V end lost 2 bases, the J end lost 3 bases, and 14 bases lay between the germline ends. CDR3 length: 15 residues. The CDR3 DNA reads as TGTGCCTGGAGTCTAGCGATAATTGACTACAATGAGCAGTTCTTC. Its protein is CAWSLAIIDYNEQFF.

V usage is TRBV7-2 and J usage is TRBJ1-6; D unclear. The V end lost 3 bases, the J end lost 10 bases, and 4 bases lay between the germline ends. Germline V gene lookup returns CDR1 SGHTA and CDR2 FQGNSA. CDR3 length equals 11 residues. The chain's CDR3 is CASSFSSPLHF. The CDR3, as DNA: TGTGCCAGCAGCTTCAGCTCACCCCTCCACTTT.

The V gene is TRBV6-5, the J gene TRBJ1-6; 7 bases agree with TRBD1. Germline V CDR1 and CDR2: MNHEY, SVGAGI. The length of the CDR3 is 16 residues. Losses at the gene ends were 4 bases for V and 10 bases for J; bases not matched to a gene: 13. The CDR3 here is CASSFVTQGNRSPLHF. As DNA, the CDR3 is TGTGCCAGCAGTTTCGTCACACAGGGGAATCGATCACCCCTCCACTTT.

This clone has at least ten counts. The J gene is TRBJ2-4, the V gene TRBV2; D gene ambiguous. The CDR3 runs to 16 residues. CDR1 is SNHLY and CDR2 is FYNNEI in the germline V gene. The V gene lost 4 bases and the J gene lost 0 bases, with 13 bases spanning the gap. The CDR3 region is CASSGSPSLAKNIQYF. The CDR3 bases are TGTGCCAGCAGTGGGAGCCCGTCATTAGCCAAAAACATTCAGTACTTC.

The rearrangement links TRBV6-4 to TRBJ2-3; TRBD2 matches at 10 bases. CDR3 length: 14 residues. Looked up from germline, CDR1 is MRHNA and CDR2 is SNTAGT. V was clipped by 6 bases and J by 5 bases; unmatched bases: 5. CDR3 nucleotides: TGTGCCAGCAGCCTAGCGGGAGTTAAAGATACGCAGTATTTT. This gives the protein CASSLAGVKDTQYF.

This clone was counted only a few times. The chain carries TRBV2 and TRBJ2-4; D not resolved. This CDR3 is built from 13 residues. Germline V gene lookup returns CDR1 SNHLY and CDR2 FYNNEI. The germline V and J ends were trimmed by 6 bases and 5 bases, with 11 bases remaining between them. The CDR3: CASRSGRQNIQYF. In DNA form, the CDR3 reads TGTGCCAGCAGATCCGGCAGACAAAACATTCAGTACTTC.

The chain has TRBV28 and TRBJ1-4; TRBD1 agrees at 8 bases. The V segment lost 5 bases and the J segment 8 bases; nucleotides outside the gene matches: 10. The CDR3 runs to 15 residues. The germline CDR1 and CDR2 sequences are MDHEN and SYDVKM. DNA for the CDR3: TGTGCCAGCAGTCCCCAGGGGGCGACGGGAGAAAAACTGTTTTTT. Protein sequence: CASSPQGATGEKLFF.

The V call is TRBV29-1, the J call TRBJ1-1, with TRBD1 matching 11 bases. Germline CDR1 and CDR2: SQVTM and ANQGSEA. There are 12 residues in the CDR3. V lost 6 bases, J lost 9 bases, and 6 bases stayed unmatched. The CDR3 DNA reads as TGCAGCGTATCTGGACAGGGGGCGCAAGCTTTCTTT. Translation: CSVSGQGAQAFF.

J is TRBJ2-6 and V is TRBV5-4, with D unclear. The CDR3 extends over 16 amino acids. The germline CDR1 and CDR2 sequences are SGHNT and YYREEE (reference sequence). V was trimmed by 4 bases and J by 2 bases, leaving 13 bases between them. CDR3 amino acids: CASSSVKGTGANVLTF. In nucleotides, the CDR3 is TGTGCCAGCAGCAGTGTGAAGGGAACTGGGGCCAACGTCCTGACTTTC.

A word on this clone: A far larger clone is one base from this, pointing to a likely read error. The sample carries other DNA sequences with the same CDR3. The rearrangement joins TRBV11-2 to TRBJ2-3; D gene unclear. Trimming took 1 base from V and 3 from J, leaving 2 bases between them. From germline, CDR1 is SGHAT and CDR2 FQNNGV. The CDR3 runs to 12 residues. The CDR3 region is CASSLVTDTQYF. The CDR3 coding sequence is TGTGCCAGCAGCTTAGTGACAGATACGCAGTATTTT.

The chain has TRBV6-1 and TRBJ2-1; D is unresolved. The V gene's germline CDR1 is MNHNS and CDR2 SASEGT. Trimming removed 5 bases from V and 3 bases from J, with 5 bases in between. This CDR3 is built from 12 residues. CDR3 DNA sequence: TGTGCCAGCAGTCCAGACTACAATGAGCAGTTCTTC. It specifies CASSPDYNEQFF.

V is TRBV5-1 and J is TRBJ2-7; TRBD1 or TRBD2 may be the D gene (5 bases each). Germline CDR1 SGHRS, CDR2 YFSETQ. With 4 bases removed from V and 1 base from J, the gap between germline ends came to 15 bases. The CDR3 is 15 residues long. The CDR3 loop reads CASSPASGPSYEQYF. In DNA, the CDR3 is TGCGCCAGCAGCCCCGCGTCGGGACCGTCCTACGAGCAGTACTTC. The variable domain in full, completed from reference TRBV5-1 and TRBJ2-7, reads KAGVTQTPRYLIKTRGQQVTLSCSPISGHRSVSWYQQTPGQGLQFLFEYFSETQRNKGNFPGRFSGRQFSNSRSEMNVSTLELGDSALYLCASSPASGPSYEQYFGPGTRLTVT.